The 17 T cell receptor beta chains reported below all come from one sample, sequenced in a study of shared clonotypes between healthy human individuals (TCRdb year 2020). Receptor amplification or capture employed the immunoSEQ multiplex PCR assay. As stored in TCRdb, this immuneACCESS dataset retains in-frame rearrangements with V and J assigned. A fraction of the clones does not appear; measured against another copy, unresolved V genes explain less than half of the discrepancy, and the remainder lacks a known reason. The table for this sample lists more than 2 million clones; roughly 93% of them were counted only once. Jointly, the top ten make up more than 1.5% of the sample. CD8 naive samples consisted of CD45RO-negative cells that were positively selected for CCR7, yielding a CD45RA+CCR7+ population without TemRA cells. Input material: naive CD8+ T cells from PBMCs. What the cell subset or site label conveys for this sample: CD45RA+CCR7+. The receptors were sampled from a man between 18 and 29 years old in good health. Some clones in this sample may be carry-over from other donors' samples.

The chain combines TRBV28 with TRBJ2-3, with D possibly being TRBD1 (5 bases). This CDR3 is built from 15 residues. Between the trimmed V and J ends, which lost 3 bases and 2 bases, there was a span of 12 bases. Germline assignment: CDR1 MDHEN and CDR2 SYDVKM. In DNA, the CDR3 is TGTGCCAGCAGTTTCCCAAGACAGATCACAGATACGCAGTATTTT. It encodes CASSFPRQITDTQYF. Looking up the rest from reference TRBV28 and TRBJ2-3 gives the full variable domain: DVKVTQSSRYLVKRTGEKVFLECVQDMDHENMFWYRQDPGLGLRLIYFSYDVKMKEKGDIPEGYSVSREKKERFSLILESASTNQTSMYLCASSFPRQITDTQYFGPGTRLTVL.

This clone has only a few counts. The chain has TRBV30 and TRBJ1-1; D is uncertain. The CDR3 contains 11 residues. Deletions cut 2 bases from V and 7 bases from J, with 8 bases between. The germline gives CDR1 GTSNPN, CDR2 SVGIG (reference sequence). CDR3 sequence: CAWSTYLEAFF. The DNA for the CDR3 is TGTGCCTGGAGTACGTACCTTGAAGCTTTCTTT.

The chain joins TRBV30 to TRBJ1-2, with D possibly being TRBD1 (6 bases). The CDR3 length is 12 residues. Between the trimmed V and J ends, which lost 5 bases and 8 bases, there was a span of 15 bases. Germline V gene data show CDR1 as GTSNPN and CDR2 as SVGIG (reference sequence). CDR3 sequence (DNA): TGTGCCTGGTTGTCGGGGGCAGGAGGCTACACCTTC. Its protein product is CAWLSGAGGYTF.

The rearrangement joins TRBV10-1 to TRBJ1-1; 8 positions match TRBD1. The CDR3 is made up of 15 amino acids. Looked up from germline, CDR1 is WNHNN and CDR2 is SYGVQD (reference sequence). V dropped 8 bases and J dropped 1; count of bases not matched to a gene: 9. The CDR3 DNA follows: TGCGCCAGCTTTGGCAGGGGGCGAAAGAACACTGAAGCTTTCTTT. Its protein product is CASFGRGRKNTEAFF.

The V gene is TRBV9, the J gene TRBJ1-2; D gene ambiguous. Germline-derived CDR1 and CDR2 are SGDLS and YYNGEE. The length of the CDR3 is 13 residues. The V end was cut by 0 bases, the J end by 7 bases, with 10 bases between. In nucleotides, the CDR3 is TGTGCCAGCAGCGTAGGCGCGGAGGCTGGCTACACCTTC. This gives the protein CASSVGAEAGYTF. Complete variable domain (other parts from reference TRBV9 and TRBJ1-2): DSGVTQTPKHLITATGQRVTLRCSPRSGDLSVYWYQQSLDQGLQFLIQYYNGEERAKGNILERFSAQQFPDLHSELNLSSLELGDSALYFCASSVGAEAGYTFGSGTRLTVV.

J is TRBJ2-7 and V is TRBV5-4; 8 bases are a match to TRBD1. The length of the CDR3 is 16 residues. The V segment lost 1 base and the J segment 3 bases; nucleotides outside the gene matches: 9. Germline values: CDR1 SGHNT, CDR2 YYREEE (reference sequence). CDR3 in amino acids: CASSLLGTGLLYEQYF. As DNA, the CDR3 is TGTGCCAGCAGCTTGTTGGGGACAGGTCTACTCTACGAGCAGTACTTC. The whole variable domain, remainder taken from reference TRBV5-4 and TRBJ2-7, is ETGVTQSPTHLIKTRGQQVTLRCSSQSGHNTVSWYQQALGQGPQFIFQYYREEENGRGNFPPRFSGLQFPNYSSELNVNALELDDSALYLCASSLLGTGLLYEQYFGPGTRLTVT.

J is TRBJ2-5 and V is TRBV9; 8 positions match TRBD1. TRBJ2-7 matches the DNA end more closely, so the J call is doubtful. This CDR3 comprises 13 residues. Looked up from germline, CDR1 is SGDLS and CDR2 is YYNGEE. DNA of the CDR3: TGTGCCAGCAGTGATGGACAGGGCTACGAGCAGTACTTC. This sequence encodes CASSDGQGYEQYF.

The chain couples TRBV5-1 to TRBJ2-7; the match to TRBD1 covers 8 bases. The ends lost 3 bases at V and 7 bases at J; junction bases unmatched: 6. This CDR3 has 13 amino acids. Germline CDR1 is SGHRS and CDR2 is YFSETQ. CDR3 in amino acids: CASSWATGVEQYF. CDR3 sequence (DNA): TGCGCCAGCAGCTGGGCGACAGGGGTTGAGCAGTACTTC.

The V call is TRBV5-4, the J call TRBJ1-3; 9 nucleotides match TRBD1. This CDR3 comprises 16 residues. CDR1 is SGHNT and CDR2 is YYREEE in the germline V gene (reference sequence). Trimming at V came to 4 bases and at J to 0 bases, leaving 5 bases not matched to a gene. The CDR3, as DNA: TGTGCCAGCAGCAAGCTGGACAGGGGCTCTGGAAACACCATATATTTT. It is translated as CASSKLDRGSGNTIYF.

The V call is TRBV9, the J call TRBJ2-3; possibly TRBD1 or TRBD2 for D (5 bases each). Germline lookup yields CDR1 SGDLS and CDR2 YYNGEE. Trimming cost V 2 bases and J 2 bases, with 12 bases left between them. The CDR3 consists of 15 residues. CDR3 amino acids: CASSVGTRTTDTQYF. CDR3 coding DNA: TGTGCCAGCAGCGTGGGGACCCGAACCACAGATACGCAGTATTTT.

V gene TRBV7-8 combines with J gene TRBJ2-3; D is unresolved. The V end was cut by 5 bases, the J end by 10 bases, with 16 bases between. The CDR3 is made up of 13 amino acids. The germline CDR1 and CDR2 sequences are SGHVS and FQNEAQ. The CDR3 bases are TGTGCCAGCAGCCAAATCCCCGCCGGCGCGCAGTATTTT. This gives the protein CASSQIPAGAQYF.

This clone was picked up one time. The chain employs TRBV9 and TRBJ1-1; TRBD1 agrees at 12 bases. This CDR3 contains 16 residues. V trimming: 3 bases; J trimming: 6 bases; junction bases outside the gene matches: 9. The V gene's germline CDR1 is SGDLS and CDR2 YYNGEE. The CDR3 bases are TGTGCCAGCAGCGCAACCGGGACAGGGGGCTCTGCTGAAGCTTTCTTT. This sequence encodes CASSATGTGGSAEAFF.

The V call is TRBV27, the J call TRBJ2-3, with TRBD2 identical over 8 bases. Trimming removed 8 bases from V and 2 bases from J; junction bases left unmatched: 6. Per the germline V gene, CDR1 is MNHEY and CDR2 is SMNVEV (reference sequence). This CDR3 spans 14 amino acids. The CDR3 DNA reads TGTGCCAGCCACGGGCGGGGGGACACAGATACGCAGTATTTT. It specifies CASHGRGDTDTQYF.

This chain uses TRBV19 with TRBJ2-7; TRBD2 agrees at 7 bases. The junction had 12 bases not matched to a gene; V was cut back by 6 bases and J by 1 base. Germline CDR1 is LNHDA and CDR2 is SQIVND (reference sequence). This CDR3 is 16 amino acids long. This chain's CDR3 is CASSSSWASGSYEQYF. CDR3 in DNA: TGTGCCAGTAGCTCGAGTTGGGCTAGCGGATCCTACGAGCAGTACTTC.

The CDR3 DNA sequence: TGCGCCAGCAGCTCGAGGGTGGGTCCGAACTCCTACAATGAGCAGTTCTTC. Its protein product is CASSSRVGPNSYNEQFF. The V call is TRBV5-1, the J call TRBJ2-1, with D maybe TRBD2 (5 bases). The CDR3 is 17 amino acids. V lost 3 bases and J 0 bases, leaving 16 bases between the germline ends. The germline CDR1 and CDR2 sequences are SGHRS and YFSETQ.

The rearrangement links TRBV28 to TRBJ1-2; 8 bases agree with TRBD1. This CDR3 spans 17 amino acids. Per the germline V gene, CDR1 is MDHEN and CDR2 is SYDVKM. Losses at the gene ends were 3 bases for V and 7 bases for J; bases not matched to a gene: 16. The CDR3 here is CASSFSLSLTGDGGYTF. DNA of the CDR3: TGTGCCAGCAGTTTCAGTCTTAGTTTGACAGGGGACGGTGGCTACACCTTC.

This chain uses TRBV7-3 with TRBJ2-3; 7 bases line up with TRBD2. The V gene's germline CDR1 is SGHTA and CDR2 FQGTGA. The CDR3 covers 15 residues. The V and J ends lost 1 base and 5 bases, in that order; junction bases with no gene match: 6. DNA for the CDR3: TGTGCCAGCAGCTTAATCGGGGAGGGGATAGATACGCAGTATTTT. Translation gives CASSLIGEGIDTQYF.